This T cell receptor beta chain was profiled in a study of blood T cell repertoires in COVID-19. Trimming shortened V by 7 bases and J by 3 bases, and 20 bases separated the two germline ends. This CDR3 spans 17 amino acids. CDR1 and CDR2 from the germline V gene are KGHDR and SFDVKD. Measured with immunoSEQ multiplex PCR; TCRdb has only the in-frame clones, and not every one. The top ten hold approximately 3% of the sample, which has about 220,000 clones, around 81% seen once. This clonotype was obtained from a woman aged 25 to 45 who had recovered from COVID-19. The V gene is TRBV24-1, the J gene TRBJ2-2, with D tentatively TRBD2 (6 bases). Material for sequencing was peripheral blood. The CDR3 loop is CATSLSGAGTDTGELFF. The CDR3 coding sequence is TGTGCCACCAGCCTCTCCGGGGCTGGGACTGACACCGGGGAGCTGTTTTTT.